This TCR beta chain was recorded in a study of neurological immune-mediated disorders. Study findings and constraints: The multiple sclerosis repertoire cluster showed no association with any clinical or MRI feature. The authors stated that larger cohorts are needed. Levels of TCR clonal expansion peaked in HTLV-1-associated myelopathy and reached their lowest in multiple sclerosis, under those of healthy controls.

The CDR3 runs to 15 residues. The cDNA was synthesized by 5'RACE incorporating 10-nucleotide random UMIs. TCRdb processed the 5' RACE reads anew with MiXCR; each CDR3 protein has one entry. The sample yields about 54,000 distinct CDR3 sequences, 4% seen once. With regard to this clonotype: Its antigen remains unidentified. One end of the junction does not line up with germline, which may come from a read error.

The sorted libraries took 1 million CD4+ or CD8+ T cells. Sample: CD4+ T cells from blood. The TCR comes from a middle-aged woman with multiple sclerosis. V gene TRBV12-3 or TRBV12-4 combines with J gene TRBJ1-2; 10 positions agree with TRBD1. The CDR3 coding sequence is TGTGCCAGCAGTCCCCGGGACAGGGGTAACTATGGCTACATCTTC. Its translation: CASSPRDRGNYGYIF.